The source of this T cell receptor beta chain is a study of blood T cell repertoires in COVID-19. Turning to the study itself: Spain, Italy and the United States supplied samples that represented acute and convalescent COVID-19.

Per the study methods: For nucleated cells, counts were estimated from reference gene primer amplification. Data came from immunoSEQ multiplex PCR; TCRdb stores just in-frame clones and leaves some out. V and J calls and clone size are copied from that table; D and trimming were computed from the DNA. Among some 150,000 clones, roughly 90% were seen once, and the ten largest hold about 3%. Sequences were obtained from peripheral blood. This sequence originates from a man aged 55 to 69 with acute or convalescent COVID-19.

CDR3 protein: CASSPPTSPRNTGELFF. The CDR3 DNA follows: TGTGCCAGCTCACCACCGACTAGCCCAAGGAACACCGGGGAGCTGTTTTTT. J is TRBJ2-2 and V is TRBV18; 7 bases are shared with TRBD2. This CDR3 has 17 amino acids. Per the germline V gene, CDR1 is KGHSH and CDR2 is LQKENI. Trimming took 0 bases from V and 1 from J; bases not matched to a gene: 5.